The 12 T cell receptor beta chains presented below share a single source sample, sequenced in a study of OX40 agonist ivuxolimab in advanced cancers. Sequenced by immunoSEQ multiplex PCR; TCRdb stores in-frame clones only, minus some. Of 75,000 to 100,000 clones detected, roughly 80% appear once; the ten largest clones hold less than 5.5%. This specimen consisted of CD4+ or CD8+ T cells sorted from blood, obtained in a trial of the OX40 agonist ivuxolimab. These receptor sequences come from an adult with an advanced solid tumor such as melanoma, head and neck, liver or kidney cancer.

The V and J genes are TRBV19 and TRBJ2-2; no reliable D call. This CDR3 spans 14 amino acids. V was shortened by 5 bases and J by 2 bases, with 9 bases between the two germline ends. From germline, CDR1 is LNHDA and CDR2 SQIVND (reference sequence). CDR3 residues: CASSLGINTGELFF. Written as DNA, the CDR3 is TGTGCCAGTAGTCTGGGGATTAACACCGGGGAGCTGTTTTTT.

V gene TRBV6-6 combines with J gene TRBJ2-2; TRBD2 matches 12 bases. The CDR3 contains 16 residues. The germline V gene has CDR1 MNHNY and CDR2 SVGAGI (reference sequence). The trim removed 9 bases at V and 4 bases at J, leaving 9 bases unmatched. CDR3 loop: CASEPLAGGPTGELFF. DNA of the CDR3: TGTGCCAGTGAACCCCTAGCGGGAGGGCCCACCGGGGAGCTGTTTTTT.

This clone was recorded a few times. The V call is TRBV7-3, the J call TRBJ2-1; D perhaps matches TRBD2 (6 bases). The CDR3 is 16 residues long. Germline values: CDR1 SGHTA, CDR2 FQGTGA. The ends were cut back, 2 bases at V and 3 bases at J, with 14 bases in the middle. CDR3 region: CASSLFGQGGYNEQFF. The CDR3 bases are TGTGCCAGCAGCTTATTCGGGCAGGGAGGCTACAATGAGCAGTTCTTC.

This clone appeared a few times. The chain links TRBV6-6 to TRBJ2-7, with TRBD1 matching over 8 bases. Germline V gene data show CDR1 as MNHNY and CDR2 as SVGAGI (reference sequence). The junction had 8 bases not matched to a gene; V was cut back by 7 bases and J by 3 bases. This CDR3 spans 14 amino acids. In DNA form, the CDR3 reads TGTGCCAGCACCTTCGGACAGGGCAGCTACGAGCAGTACTTC. Translated, it gives CASTFGQGSYEQYF.

The gene calls are TRBV19 and TRBJ2-3; 7 bases are shared with TRBD1. The CDR3 has 14 residues. Germline V gives CDR1 LNHDA, CDR2 SQIVND (reference sequence). V dropped 5 bases and J dropped 10; count of bases not matched to a gene: 12. In DNA form, the CDR3 reads TGTGCCAGTAGTGAAAGGACAGGTATAAATTCGCAGTATTTT. This sequence encodes CASSERTGINSQYF.

The chain couples TRBV14 to TRBJ2-6, with D unresolved. The germline V gene encodes CDR1 SGHDN and CDR2 FVKESK. V lost 6 bases to trimming and J lost 9 bases, with 3 bases between them. The length of the CDR3 is 10 residues. The CDR3: CASRGNVLTF. The CDR3 DNA is TGTGCCAGCAGGGGCAACGTCCTGACTTTC.

V usage is TRBV4-1 and J usage is TRBJ2-7; 13 nucleotides match TRBD2. V trimming: 1 base; J trimming: 4 bases; junction bases outside the gene matches: 1. This CDR3 is 15 amino acids long. The germline V gene encodes CDR1 MGHRA and CDR2 YSYEKL. The CDR3 DNA follows: TGCGCCAGCAGCCAAGGGACTAGCGGGGGTTACGAGCAGTACTTC. This sequence encodes CASSQGTSGGYEQYF.

CDR3 DNA: TGTGCTAGTGGTCGCACCGTAACCTCGGGACAGCCCTACGAGCAGTACTTC. It encodes CASGRTVTSGQPYEQYF. The genes are TRBV12-5 and TRBJ2-7, with 7 bases aligning to TRBD1. Germline V lookup: CDR1 LGHNT, CDR2 FRNRAP. CDR3 length: 17 amino acids. V gave up 5 bases and J gave up 2 bases; unmatched junction bases: 15.

CDR3 sequence reads: CASSSTGAYSGNTIYF. CDR3 nucleotide sequence: TGCGCCAGCAGCTCGACAGGGGCCTACTCTGGAAACACCATATATTTT. This chain links TRBV5-1 with TRBJ1-3, with 8 bases lining up with TRBD1. J lost 0 bases, V lost 3 bases, and 5 bases had no gene match. The CDR3 totals 16 residues. Germline V lookup: CDR1 SGHRS, CDR2 YFSETQ.

This clone has a single count. The gene calls are TRBV5-1 and TRBJ2-2; D is undetermined. Trimming removed 5 bases from V and 2 bases from J, with 13 bases in between. CDR1 and CDR2 (germline): SGHRS, YFSETQ. The CDR3 runs 15 residues. The CDR3 nucleotides read TGCGCCAGCAGTTCTGGCTGGGGAAACACCGGGGAGCTGTTTTTT. Its translation: CASSSGWGNTGELFF.

The rearrangement links TRBV4-2 to TRBJ1-2; the match to TRBD1 covers 7 bases. Losses at the gene ends were 1 base for V and 8 bases for J; bases not matched to a gene: 7. Germline lookup yields CDR1 LGHNA and CDR2 YNFKEQ. There are 14 residues in the CDR3. The CDR3 sequence: CASSQALDRAGYTF. The CDR3, as DNA: TGTGCCAGCAGCCAAGCCCTCGACAGGGCGGGCTACACCTTC.

The V gene is TRBV5-1, the J gene TRBJ2-4, with TRBD2 as a possible D gene (6 bases). CDR3 length: 18 amino acids. Trimming removed 0 bases at V and 0 bases at J, with 16 bases between. Germline V CDR1 and CDR2: SGHRS, YFSETQ. The CDR3 DNA follows: TGCGCCAGCAGCTTGGGGGCTAGCGTAGGTTTAGCCAAAAACATTCAGTACTTC. As protein: CASSLGASVGLAKNIQYF.